This T cell receptor beta chain was obtained from a study of blood T cells in healthy people across ages. General observations from the study: Diversity of TCR beta per million T cells declined in a roughly linear way with age. Researchers said unsorted PBMCs prevented a conclusive naive versus antigen-experienced comparison. Estimates based on one million T cells were treated as lower bounds.

This clonotype is a singleton in its sample. Its target is unknown. One end of the junction varies from germline; a read error may be responsible. A second about 7 to 12 cycle PCR used barcoded and J-beta primers. Each CDR3 protein is one row after TCRdb ran MiXCR on the 5' RACE reads. Of hundreds of thousands of distinct CDR3 sequences listed, 22% are singletons. The receptor was derived from a man aged 65-85 years in good health. The sequencing sample was made of blood.

DNA of the CDR3: TGTGCCGGCAGATGGAACACTGAAGCTTTCTTT. It encodes CAGRWNTEAFF. V usage is TRBV27 and J usage is TRBJ1-1; D is undetermined. Looked up from germline, CDR1 is MNHEY and CDR2 is SMNVEV (reference sequence). This CDR3 has 11 amino acids.